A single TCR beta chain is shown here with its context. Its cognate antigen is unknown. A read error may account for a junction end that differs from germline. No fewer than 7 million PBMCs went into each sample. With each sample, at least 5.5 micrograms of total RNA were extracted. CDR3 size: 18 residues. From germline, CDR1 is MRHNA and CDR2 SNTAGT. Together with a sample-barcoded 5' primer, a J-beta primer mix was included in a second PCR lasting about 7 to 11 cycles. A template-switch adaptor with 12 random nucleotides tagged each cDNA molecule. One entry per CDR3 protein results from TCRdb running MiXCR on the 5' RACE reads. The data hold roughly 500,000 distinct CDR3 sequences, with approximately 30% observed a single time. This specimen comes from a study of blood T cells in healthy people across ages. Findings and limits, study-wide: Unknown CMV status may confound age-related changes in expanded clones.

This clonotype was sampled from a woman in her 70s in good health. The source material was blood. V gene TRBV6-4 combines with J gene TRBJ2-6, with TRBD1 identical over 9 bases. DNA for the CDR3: TGTGCCAGCAGTGACTCGACAGGGGGGGAATCTGGGGCCAACGTCCCGACTTTC. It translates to CASSDSTGGESGANVPTF.